This T cell receptor beta chain was captured by sequencing in a study of CD8 T cells in ankylosing spondylitis. Study outcomes and limitations: Seemingly characteristic of ankylosing spondylitis blood was a TCR beta motif consisting of several highly homologous variants. Relatively rare in peripheral blood, disease-linked clones were also CD8+. As reported, disease-linked clones showed significant enrichment in matched ankylosing spondylitis synovial fluid. A number of the motif variants had already been described in reactive arthritis synovial fluid and blood.

Construction of TCR beta libraries was performed using quantitative 5'-RACE with molecular barcodes. Using its own MiXCR run on the 5' RACE reads, TCRdb lists one record per CDR3 protein. The sample includes about 510,000 distinct CDR3 sequences, approximately 5% of them seen just once. The CDR3 length is 15 residues. V was trimmed by 6 bases and J by 0 bases, leaving 12 bases between them. Looked up from germline, CDR1 is SGHTA and CDR2 is FQGNSA. This clonotype was found many times. The antigen remains unidentified. The sequenced sample was blood, either unsorted or a sorted T cell fraction (not recorded which). The TCR sequence derives from a male donor with ankylosing spondylitis. V usage is TRBV7-2 and J usage is TRBJ1-5, with D possibly being TRBD1 (5 bases). The CDR3 protein is CASSPQGPSNQPQHF. CDR3 in DNA: TGTGCCAGCAGTCCGCAGGGCCCTAGCAATCAGCCCCAGCATTTT.